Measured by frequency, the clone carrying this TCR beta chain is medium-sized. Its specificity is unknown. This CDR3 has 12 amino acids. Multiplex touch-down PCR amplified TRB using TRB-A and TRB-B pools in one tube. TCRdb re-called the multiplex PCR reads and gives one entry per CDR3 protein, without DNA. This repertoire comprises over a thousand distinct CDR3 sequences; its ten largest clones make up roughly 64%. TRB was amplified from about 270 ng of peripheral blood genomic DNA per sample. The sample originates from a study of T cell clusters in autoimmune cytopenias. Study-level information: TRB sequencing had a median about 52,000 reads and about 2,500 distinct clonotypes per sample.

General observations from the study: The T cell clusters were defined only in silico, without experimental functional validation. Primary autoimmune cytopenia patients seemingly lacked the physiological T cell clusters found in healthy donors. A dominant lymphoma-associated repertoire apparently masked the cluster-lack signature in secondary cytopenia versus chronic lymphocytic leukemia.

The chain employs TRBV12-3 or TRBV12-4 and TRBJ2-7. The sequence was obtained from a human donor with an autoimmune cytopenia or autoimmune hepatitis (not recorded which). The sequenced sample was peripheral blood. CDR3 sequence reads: CASSLAGKEQYF.